This T cell receptor beta chain was profiled in a study of blood T cells in healthy people across ages. Details on this clonotype: Its cognate antigen is unknown.

Combining a sample-barcoded 5' primer with a J-beta primer mix, a second PCR ran for roughly 6 to 12 cycles. The study obtained at least 3 million CDR3-containing paired-end reads from every sample. TCRdb called the 5' RACE reads again in MiXCR, with one record for every CDR3 protein. This sample carries some 1.8 million distinct CDR3 sequences, about two fifths of them seen once, and the ten largest clones take 20% to 25%. The CDR3 has 15 residues. Germline V gene sequence: CDR1 DFQATT, CDR2 SNEGSKA (reference sequence). V was pared by 0 bases and J by 11 bases, with 14 bases of the junction left unmatched. Study observations and caveats: It was not known whether donors were CMV positive (a possible confounder of expanded clonotype changes).

The chain recombines TRBV20-1 with TRBJ2-5; 8 bases are a match to TRBD1. The sample was blood. The sequence came from a human donor in good health. DNA for the CDR3: TGCAGTGCTAGAGATGGACAGGGCAGCGACAATGAGCAGTACTTC. Protein product: CSARDGQGSDNEQYF.